This entry describes one TCR beta chain. Trimming took 5 bases from V and 1 from J; bases not matched to a gene: 8. The germline gives CDR1 SGHKS, CDR2 YYEKEE (reference sequence). The CDR3 contains 16 residues. These data originate in a study of control samples from healthy donors and cancer patients. Here immunoSEQ multiplex PCR was the method, and the copy in TCRdb shows in-frame clones only, minus some. The sample lists some 120,000 clones; 70% to 90% were seen once. The clonotype originates from a man between 60 and 70 years old in good health. The V and J genes are TRBV5-5 and TRBJ1-3; 8 positions match TRBD1. The source material was blood. The CDR3 nucleotides are TGTGCCAGCAGAGAACAGGGGGGACTTTCTGGAAACACCATATATTTT. Its protein is CASREQGGLSGNTIYF.